This T cell receptor (beta chain) was sequenced during a study of shared clonotypes between healthy human individuals. The CDR3 totals 14 residues. Trimming shortened V by 5 bases and J by 5 bases, and 16 bases separated the two germline ends. Germline V gene lookup returns CDR1 SGHVS and CDR2 FQNEAQ. CD45RO-negative, CCR7-positively selected cells formed the naive CD8 fraction, excluding terminally differentiated effector memory CD45RA+ cells. All donors were healthy HIV-negative adults lacking recent acute infections or vaccinations. Regarding the study as a whole: Researchers found naive subsets generally carried larger estimated richness than memory subsets. Rarefaction revealed incomplete sorted-subset sequencing despite large depth.

On this clone: Its antigen is undetermined.

Deep-level assay runs were performed. Sequencing was performed with immunoSEQ multiplex PCR; in TCRdb, only in-frame clones are kept and a portion is missing. Among roughly 2.1 million clones, 90% to 95% were seen once, and the ten largest hold about 1.5%. Sequencing input: naive CD8+ T cells from PBMCs. The chain couples TRBV7-8 to TRBJ2-7; possible D gene TRBD1, 6 bases. The sequence derives from a man aged 18-30 years in good health. Some clones in this sample may be carry-over from other donors' samples. The CDR3 nucleotides are TGTGCCAGCAGCCTTGGGGGCTCTTTCAACGAGCAGTACTTC. It encodes CASSLGGSFNEQYF. The complete variable domain, with remaining parts taken from reference TRBV7-8 and TRBJ2-7, reads GAGVSQSPRYKVAKRGQDVALRCDPISGHVSLFWYQQALGQGPEFLTYFQNEAQLDKSGLPSDRFFAERPEGSVSTLKIQRTQQEDSAVYLCASSLGGSFNEQYFGPGTRLTVT.